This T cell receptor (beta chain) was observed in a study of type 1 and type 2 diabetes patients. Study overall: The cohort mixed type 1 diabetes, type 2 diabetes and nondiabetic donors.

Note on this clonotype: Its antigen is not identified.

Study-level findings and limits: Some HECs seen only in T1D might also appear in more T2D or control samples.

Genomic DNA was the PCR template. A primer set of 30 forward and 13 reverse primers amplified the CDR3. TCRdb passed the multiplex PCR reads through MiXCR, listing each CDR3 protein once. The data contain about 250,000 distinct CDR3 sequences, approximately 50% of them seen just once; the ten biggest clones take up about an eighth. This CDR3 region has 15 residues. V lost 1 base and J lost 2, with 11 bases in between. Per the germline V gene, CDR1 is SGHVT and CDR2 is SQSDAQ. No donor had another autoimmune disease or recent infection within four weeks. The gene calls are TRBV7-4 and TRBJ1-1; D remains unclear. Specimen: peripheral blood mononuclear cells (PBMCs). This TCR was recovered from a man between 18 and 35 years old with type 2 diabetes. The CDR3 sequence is CASSLVGLGNTEAFF. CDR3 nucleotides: TGTGCCAGCAGCTTAGTAGGTTTGGGCAACACTGAAGCTTTCTTT.